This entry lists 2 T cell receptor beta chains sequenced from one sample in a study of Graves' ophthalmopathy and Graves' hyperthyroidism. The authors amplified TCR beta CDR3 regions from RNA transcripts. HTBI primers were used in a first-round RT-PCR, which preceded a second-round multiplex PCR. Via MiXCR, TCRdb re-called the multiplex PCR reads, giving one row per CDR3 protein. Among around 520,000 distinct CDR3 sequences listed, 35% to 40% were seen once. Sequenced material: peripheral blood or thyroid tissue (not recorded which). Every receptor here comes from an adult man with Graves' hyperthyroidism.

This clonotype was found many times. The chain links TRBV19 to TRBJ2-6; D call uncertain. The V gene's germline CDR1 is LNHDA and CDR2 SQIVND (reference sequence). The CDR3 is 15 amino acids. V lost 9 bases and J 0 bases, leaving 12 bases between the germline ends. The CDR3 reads CASGQTSSGANVLTF. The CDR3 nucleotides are TGTGCCAGCGGGCAGACCAGCTCTGGGGCCAACGTCCTGACTTTC. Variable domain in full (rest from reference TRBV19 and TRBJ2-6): DGGITQSPKYLFRKEGQNVTLSCEQNLNHDAMYWYRQDPGQGLRLIYYSQIVNDFQKGDIAEGYSVSREKKESFPLTVTSAQKNPTAFYLCASGQTSSGANVLTFGAGSRLTVL.

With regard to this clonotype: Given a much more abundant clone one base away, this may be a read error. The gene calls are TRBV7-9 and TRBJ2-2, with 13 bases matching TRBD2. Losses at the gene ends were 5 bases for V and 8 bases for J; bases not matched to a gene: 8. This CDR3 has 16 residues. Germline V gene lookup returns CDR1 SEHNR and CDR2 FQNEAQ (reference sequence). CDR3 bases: TGTGCCAGCAGCCCCGGCGGACTAGCGGGAGTTGGGGAGCTGTTTTTT. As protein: CASSPGGLAGVGELFF.